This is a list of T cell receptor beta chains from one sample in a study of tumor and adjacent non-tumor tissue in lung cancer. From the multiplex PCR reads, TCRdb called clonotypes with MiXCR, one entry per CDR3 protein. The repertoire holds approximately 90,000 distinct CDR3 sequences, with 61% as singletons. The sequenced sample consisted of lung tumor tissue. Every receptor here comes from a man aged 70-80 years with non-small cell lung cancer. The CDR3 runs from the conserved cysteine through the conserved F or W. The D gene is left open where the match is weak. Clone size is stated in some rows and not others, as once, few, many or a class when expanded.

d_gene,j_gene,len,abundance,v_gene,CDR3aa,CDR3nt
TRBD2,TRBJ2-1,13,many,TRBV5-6,CASIRTSGNEQFF,TGTGCCAGCATCCGGACTAGCGGGAATGAGCAGTTCTTC
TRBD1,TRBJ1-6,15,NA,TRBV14,CVSSQWTGRNSPLHF,TGTGTCAGTAGCCAATGGACAGGGCGTAATTCACCCCTCCACTTT
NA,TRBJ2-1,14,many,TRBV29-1,CSLADTSSYNEQFF,TGCAGCCTTGCGGACACAAGCTCCTACAATGAGCAGTTCTTC
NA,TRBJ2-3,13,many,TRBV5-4,CAIGVLPTDTQYF,TGTGCCATCGGGGTCCTTCCCACAGATACGCAGTATTTT
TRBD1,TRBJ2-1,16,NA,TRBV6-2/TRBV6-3,CVSQDPGGPSYNEQFF,TGTGTCAGCCAAGACCCAGGGGGTCCTTCCTACAATGAGCAGTTCTTC
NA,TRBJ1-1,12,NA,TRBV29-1,CNVGPTGSEAFF,TGCAACGTTGGTCCTACGGGGTCTGAAGCTTTCTTT
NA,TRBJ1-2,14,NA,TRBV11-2,CASSLTGAGLGYTF,TGTGCCAGCAGCCTGACTGGGGCGGGCCTTGGCTACACCTTC
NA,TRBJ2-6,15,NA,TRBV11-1,CASYLRGTGANVLTF,TGTGCCAGCTACCTTAGGGGGACCGGGGCTAACGTCCTGACTTTC
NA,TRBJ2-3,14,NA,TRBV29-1,CSVPRHKNTDTQFF,TGCAGCGTGCCCCGACACAAAAACACAGATACGCAGTTTTTT
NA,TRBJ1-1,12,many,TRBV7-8,CASRPGGTEAFF,TGTGCCAGCAGGCCCGGAGGCACTGAAGCTTTCTTT
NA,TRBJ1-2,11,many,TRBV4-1,CASSQDRAPWF,TGCGCCAGCAGCCAAGATAGGGCCCCATGGTTC
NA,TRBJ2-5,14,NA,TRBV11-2,CASGLVRGQETQYF,TGTGCCAGCGGTTTAGTAAGGGGGCAAGAGACCCAGTACTTC
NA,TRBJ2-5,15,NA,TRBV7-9,CASGFQAGPQETQYF,TGTGCCAGCGGCTTTCAAGCGGGCCCCCAAGAGACCCAGTACTTC
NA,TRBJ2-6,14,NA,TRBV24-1,CAIERTPRANVLTF,TGTGCCATTGAGCGGACTCCCAGGGCCAACGTCCTGACTTTC
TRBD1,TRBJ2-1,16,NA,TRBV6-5,CDSRPQRQGSLDEQFF,TGTGACAGCAGACCCCAGAGACAGGGGTCGCTTGATGAGCAGTTCTTC
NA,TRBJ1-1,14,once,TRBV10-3,CAIREDREYTEAFF,TGTGCCATCAGGGAGGATAGGGAGTATACTGAAGCTTTCTTT
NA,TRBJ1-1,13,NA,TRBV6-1,CTSILERGMPAFF,TGTACCAGCATCTTGGAAAGGGGCATGCCGGCCTTCTTT
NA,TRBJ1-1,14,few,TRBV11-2,CTISFGFSNTEAFF,TGTACCATCAGCTTCGGGTTCTCGAACACTGAAGCTTTCTTT
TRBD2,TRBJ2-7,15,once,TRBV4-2,CANSQVSSGHYEQYF,TGTGCCAACAGCCAAGTGTCTAGCGGACACTACGAGCAGTATTTC
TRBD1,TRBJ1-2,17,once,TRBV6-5,CVSRPGTGAPIGCGYTF,TGTGTCAGCAGACCCGGGACAGGGGCTCCGATCGGCTGTGGCTACACCTTC
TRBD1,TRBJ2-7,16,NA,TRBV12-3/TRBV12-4,CAGRPIEQGPHYKQYF,TGTGCCGGCAGACCCATCGAACAGGGGCCCCACTACAAGCAGTACTTC
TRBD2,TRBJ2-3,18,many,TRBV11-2,CASSLSTAARGAEIREYF,TGTGCCAGCAGCTTATCGACCGCGGCGCGGGGGGCTGAGATACGGGAGTATTTT
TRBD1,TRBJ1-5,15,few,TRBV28,CASHPGGLSNQPQHF,TGTGCCAGCCACCCAGGGGGCCTTAGCAATCAGCCCCAGCATTTT
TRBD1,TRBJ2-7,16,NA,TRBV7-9,CASLPPGQGGVGEQYF,TGTGCCAGCCTCCCCCCCGGACAGGGAGGCGTAGGGGAGCAGTACTTC
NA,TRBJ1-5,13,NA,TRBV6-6,CVCSSNSNQPQRF,TGTGTCTGCAGTTCAAATAGCAATCAGCCCCAGCGTTTT
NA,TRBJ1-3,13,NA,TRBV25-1,CASMGKAGNTIYF,TGTGCCAGTATGGGGAAGGCTGGAAACACCATATATTTT
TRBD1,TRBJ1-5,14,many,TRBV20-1,CSASDGQGHQPQHF,TGCAGTGCTAGTGACGGACAGGGGCATCAGCCCCAGCATTTT
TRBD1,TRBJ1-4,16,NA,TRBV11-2,CANTGQGVASGEKLFF,TGTGCCAACACCGGACAGGGGGTGGCTTCCGGTGAAAAACTGTTTTTT
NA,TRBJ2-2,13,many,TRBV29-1,CSVLGYRTGELFF,TGCAGCGTCCTAGGGTATCGGACCGGGGAGCTGTTTTTT
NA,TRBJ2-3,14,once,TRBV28,CASSKASSTDTQYF,TGTGCAAGCAGTAAGGCCTCTTCCACAGATACGCAGTATTTT
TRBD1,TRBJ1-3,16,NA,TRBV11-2,CVSTPLHQGAGNTIYF,TGTGTCAGCACCCCTCTCCACCAGGGGGCCGGAAACACCATATATTTT